This T cell receptor (beta chain) was captured in a study of shared clonotypes between healthy human individuals. Method: immunoSEQ multiplex PCR; TCRdb's copy keeps in-frame clones and lacks some. Of 2 million to 3 million clones detected, under 95% appear once; the ten largest clones hold about 0.39%. Regarding this clone: The sample has other DNA sequences that encode this CDR3 too.

Germline V lookup: CDR1 MNHNS, CDR2 SASEGT. Deletions cut 5 bases from V and 3 bases from J, with 14 bases between. The CDR3 contains 14 residues. The chain recombines TRBV6-1 with TRBJ2-7, with D perhaps TRBD2 (7 bases). The specimen sequenced was naive CD4+ T cells from PBMCs. Subset: CD45RA+ positively selected. The source is a man between 18 and 35 years old in good health. Some clones in this sample may be carry-over from other donors' samples. CDR3 in amino acids: CASSRERGGYEQYF. The CDR3 bases are TGTGCCAGCAGTCGCGAAAGGGGGGGCTACGAGCAGTACTTC.